Listed below are T cell receptor beta chains from one sample, sequenced in a study of OX40 agonist ivuxolimab in advanced cancers. TCRdb's copy holds only in-frame clones and misses some; the assay was immunoSEQ multiplex PCR. This sample carries tens of thousands of clones, over 75% of them seen once, and the ten largest clones take 14%. This sample comprised CD4+ or CD8+ T cells sorted from blood, obtained in a trial of the OX40 agonist ivuxolimab. Source of these receptors: an adult with an advanced solid tumor such as melanoma, head and neck, liver or kidney cancer. The conserved cysteine and the conserved F or W are not part of the CDR3 here. Each record gives: J gene, CDR3 length, V gene, CDR3 protein.

j_gene: TRBJ2-3; len: 11; v_gene: TRBV29-1; CDR3aa: SVETGETDTQY
j_gene: TRBJ2-1; len: 11; v_gene: TRBV6-5; CDR3aa: ASRDPTYNEQF
j_gene: TRBJ1-1; len: 12; v_gene: TRBV5-6; CDR3aa: ASSIGQGGTEAF
j_gene: TRBJ2-7; len: 12; v_gene: TRBV5-6; CDR3aa: ASSLTLNYYEQY
j_gene: TRBJ1-2; len: 11; v_gene: TRBV9; CDR3aa: ASGGQGAYGYT
j_gene: TRBJ2-7; len: 10; v_gene: TRBV28; CDR3aa: ASRSSGYEQY
j_gene: TRBJ2-3; len: 13; v_gene: TRBV27; CDR3aa: ASSLPGGLTDTQY
j_gene: TRBJ2-3; len: 13; v_gene: TRBV9; CDR3aa: ASSAGLGPTDTQY
j_gene: TRBJ2-5; len: 11; v_gene: TRBV5-1; CDR3aa: ASSFTSTETQY
j_gene: TRBJ1-1; len: 13; v_gene: TRBV6-5; CDR3aa: ASSRYRGVNTEAF
j_gene: TRBJ2-3; len: 13; v_gene: TRBV27; CDR3aa: ASTSNWDRLGTQY
j_gene: TRBJ2-2; len: 13; v_gene: TRBV19; CDR3aa: ASSYQGAITGELF
j_gene: TRBJ1-2; len: 14; v_gene: TRBV5-3; CDR3aa: ARSSAHREVGYGYT
j_gene: TRBJ2-3; len: 10; v_gene: TRBV13; CDR3aa: ATRVAVDTQY
j_gene: TRBJ1-2; len: 9; v_gene: TRBV30; CDR3aa: AWDSNYGYT
j_gene: TRBJ2-1; len: 12; v_gene: TRBV7-9; CDR3aa: ASSPALLNNEQF
j_gene: TRBJ2-2; len: 14; v_gene: TRBV7-9; CDR3aa: ASSRTGTGDTGELF
j_gene: TRBJ2-1; len: 15; v_gene: TRBV15; CDR3aa: ATSRRLAGGLSNEQF
j_gene: TRBJ2-7; len: 13; v_gene: TRBV27; CDR3aa: ASSQGTGGNYEQY
j_gene: TRBJ2-5; len: 10; v_gene: TRBV5-1; CDR3aa: ASSLYQETQY
j_gene: TRBJ2-3; len: 12; v_gene: TRBV9; CDR3aa: ASSVEWSTDTQY
j_gene: TRBJ2-5; len: 15; v_gene: TRBV19; CDR3aa: ASSMTSGGPFGETQY
j_gene: TRBJ2-2; len: 11; v_gene: TRBV27; CDR3aa: ASSFSRTGELF
j_gene: TRBJ1-2; len: 9; v_gene: TRBV19; CDR3aa: ASREMDGYT
j_gene: TRBJ2-1; len: 13; v_gene: TRBV9; CDR3aa: ASSVEGTGGNEQF
j_gene: TRBJ1-3; len: 13; v_gene: TRBV5-5; CDR3aa: ASSPGGGAGNTIY
j_gene: TRBJ1-1; len: 12; v_gene: TRBV6-1; CDR3aa: ASSSGATNTEAF
j_gene: TRBJ2-7; len: 12; v_gene: TRBV5-1; CDR3aa: ASSSSGQIYEQY
j_gene: TRBJ2-1; len: 13; v_gene: TRBV18; CDR3aa: ASSPTSGSANEQF
j_gene: TRBJ2-3; len: 14; v_gene: TRBV7-9; CDR3aa: ASSSTGTGGTDTQY
j_gene: TRBJ2-1; len: 12; v_gene: TRBV5-1; CDR3aa: ASSSGLAGFEQF
j_gene: TRBJ2-2; len: 14; v_gene: TRBV4-2; CDR3aa: ASSQGAGALIGELF
j_gene: TRBJ2-1; len: 13; v_gene: TRBV2; CDR3aa: ASSDPDLGYNEQF
j_gene: TRBJ2-7; len: 12; v_gene: TRBV6-1; CDR3aa: ASSEEGFSYEQY
j_gene: TRBJ2-1; len: 10; v_gene: TRBV29-1; CDR3aa: SAWTSDNEQF
j_gene: TRBJ1-2; len: 11; v_gene: TRBV10-3; CDR3aa: AIRTRGEDGYT
j_gene: TRBJ2-3; len: 16; v_gene: TRBV27; CDR3aa: TSSGLASGSRSTDTQY
j_gene: TRBJ1-2; len: 15; v_gene: TRBV7-8; CDR3aa: ASSLSRTEHLNYGYT
j_gene: TRBJ2-1; len: 12; v_gene: TRBV7-8; CDR3aa: ASSLSANYNEQF
j_gene: TRBJ2-1; len: 9; v_gene: TRBV18; CDR3aa: ASSPDYEQF
j_gene: TRBJ1-2; len: 12; v_gene: TRBV15; CDR3aa: ATSSSGTSYGYT
j_gene: TRBJ2-1; len: 15; v_gene: TRBV27; CDR3aa: ASSLWAGRTYINEQF
j_gene: TRBJ1-2; len: 11; v_gene: TRBV27; CDR3aa: ASSGQGVYGYT
j_gene: TRBJ1-2; len: 11; v_gene: TRBV6-1; CDR3aa: ASSERGNYGYT
j_gene: TRBJ2-7; len: 12; v_gene: TRBV11-2; CDR3aa: ASSSTGQIYEQY
j_gene: TRBJ2-7; len: 12; v_gene: TRBV6-1; CDR3aa: ASSEFHIAYEQY
j_gene: TRBJ1-4; len: 10; v_gene: TRBV7-9; CDR3aa: ASSNRPEKLF
j_gene: TRBJ1-6; len: 10; v_gene: TRBV5-4; CDR3aa: ASSLGSLDYH
j_gene: TRBJ2-3; len: 13; v_gene: TRBV5-7; CDR3aa: ASSHDREHTDTQY
j_gene: TRBJ1-4; len: 13; v_gene: TRBV19; CDR3aa: ATTRSTGVNEKLF
j_gene: TRBJ1-5; len: 15; v_gene: TRBV27; CDR3aa: ASSPLRPGQSNQPQH
j_gene: TRBJ1-5; len: 12; v_gene: TRBV2; CDR3aa: ASTLGTANQPQH
j_gene: TRBJ1-1; len: 9; v_gene: TRBV19; CDR3aa: ASSISGEAF
j_gene: TRBJ2-3; len: 12; v_gene: TRBV6-6; CDR3aa: ASSYRPTTDTQY